Detailed here is one TCR beta chain. The record originates from a study of blood T cell repertoires in COVID-19. Overall study: Samples taken during acute and convalescent COVID-19 were collected in the United States, Italy and Spain. The cDNA or gDNA used as material had been derived from T cells, B-cell-depleted T cells, or PBMCs.

Original processing methods: By means of reference gene primer amplification, nucleated cell counts were estimated. The data were produced by immunoSEQ multiplex PCR, yet TCRdb's version contains in-frame clones alone and is incomplete. Clone size and the V and J calls come from that table; the DNA yielded D and trimming. The table includes approximately 300,000 clones, 65% to 85% detected once. Trimming took 5 bases from V and 4 from J; bases not matched to a gene: 5. This CDR3 region has 14 residues. CDR1 is WSHSY and CDR2 is SAAADI in the germline V gene. This TCR derives from a woman aged 50 to 65 with acute or convalescent COVID-19. The sequenced sample consisted of peripheral blood. The chain uses TRBV10-2 and TRBJ1-2; 9 nucleotides agree with TRBD1. The CDR3 sequence: CASSRDRVGYGYTF. The CDR3 DNA follows: TGCGCCAGCAGTAGGGACAGGGTCGGCTATGGCTACACCTTC.